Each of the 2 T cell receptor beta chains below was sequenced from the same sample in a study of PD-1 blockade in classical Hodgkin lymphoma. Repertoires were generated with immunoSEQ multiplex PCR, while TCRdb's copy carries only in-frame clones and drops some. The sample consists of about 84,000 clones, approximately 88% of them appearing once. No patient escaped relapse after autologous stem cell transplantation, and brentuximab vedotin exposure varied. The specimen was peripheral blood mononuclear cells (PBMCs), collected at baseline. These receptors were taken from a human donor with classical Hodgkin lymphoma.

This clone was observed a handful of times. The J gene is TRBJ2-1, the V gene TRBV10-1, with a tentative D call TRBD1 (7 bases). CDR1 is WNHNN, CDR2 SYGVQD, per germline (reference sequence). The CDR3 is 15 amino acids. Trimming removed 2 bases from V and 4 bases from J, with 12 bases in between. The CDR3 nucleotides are TGCGCCAGCAGTGAGGCGCAGGGGGGTTACAATGAGCAGTTCTTC. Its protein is CASSEAQGGYNEQFF.

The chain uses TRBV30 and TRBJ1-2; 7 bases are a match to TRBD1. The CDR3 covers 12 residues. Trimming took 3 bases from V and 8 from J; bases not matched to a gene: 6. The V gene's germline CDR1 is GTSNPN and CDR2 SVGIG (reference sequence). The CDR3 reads CAWRKGATGYTF. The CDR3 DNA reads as TGTGCCTGGAGGAAGGGGGCGACGGGCTACACCTTC.